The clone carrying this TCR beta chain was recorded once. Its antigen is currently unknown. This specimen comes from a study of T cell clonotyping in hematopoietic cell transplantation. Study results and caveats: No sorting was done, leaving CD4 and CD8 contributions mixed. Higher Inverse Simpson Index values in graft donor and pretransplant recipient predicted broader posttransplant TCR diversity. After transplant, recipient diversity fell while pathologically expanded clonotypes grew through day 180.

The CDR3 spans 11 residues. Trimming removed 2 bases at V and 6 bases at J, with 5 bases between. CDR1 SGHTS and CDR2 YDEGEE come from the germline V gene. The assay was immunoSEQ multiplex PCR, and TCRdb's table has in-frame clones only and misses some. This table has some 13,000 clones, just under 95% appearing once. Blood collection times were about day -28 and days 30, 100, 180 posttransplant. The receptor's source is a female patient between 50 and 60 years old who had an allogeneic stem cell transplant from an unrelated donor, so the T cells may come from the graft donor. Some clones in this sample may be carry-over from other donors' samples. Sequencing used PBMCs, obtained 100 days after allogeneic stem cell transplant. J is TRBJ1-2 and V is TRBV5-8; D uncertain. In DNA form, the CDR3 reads TGTGCCAGCAGCTTATATAATGGCTACACCTTC. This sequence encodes CASSLYNGYTF.